One sample yielded the 32 T cell receptor beta chains listed below, sequenced in a study of OX40 agonist ivuxolimab in advanced cancers. The protocol was immunoSEQ multiplex PCR, while the TCRdb copy is restricted to in-frame clones and leaves out a portion. The repertoire has approximately 22,000 clones, more than 80% of them found once; the top ten carry 20%. Sequenced here: CD4+ or CD8+ T cells sorted from blood, sampled in a trial of the OX40 agonist ivuxolimab. Receptors were obtained from an adult with an advanced solid tumor such as melanoma, head and neck, liver or kidney cancer.

The chain employs TRBV15 and TRBJ1-1; perhaps TRBD1 as D (5 bases). CDR3 size: 15 residues. V was cut by 9 bases and J by 0 bases, with 17 bases left in between. The germline V gene has CDR1 LNHNV and CDR2 YYDKDF (reference sequence). This CDR3 reads CATSSRVIMNTEAFF. CDR3 sequence (DNA): TGTGCCACGAGTAGCAGGGTTATCATGAACACTGAAGCTTTCTTT.

CDR3 sequence (DNA): TGTGCCAGCAGCTTGGTGGCAGGGGTGGAGACCCAGTACTTC. This translates into CASSLVAGVETQYF. V usage is TRBV5-6 and J usage is TRBJ2-5, with D perhaps TRBD1 (6 bases). This CDR3 comprises 14 residues. Germline V gene sequence: CDR1 SGHDT, CDR2 YYEEEE. Trimming took 0 bases from V and 5 from J, leaving 11 bases between them.

J is TRBJ2-2 and V is TRBV4-1, with D unclear. The CDR3 is 16 residues long. V was shortened by 1 base and J by 3 bases, with 12 bases between the two germline ends. Germline V gene lookup returns CDR1 MGHRA and CDR2 YSYEKL. CDR3 in amino acids: CASSQVAIVDTGELFF. CDR3 nucleotides: TGCGCCAGCAGCCAAGTCGCTATCGTGGACACCGGGGAGCTGTTTTTT.

The rearrangement uses TRBV30 and TRBJ2-3, with D uncertain. Germline-derived CDR1 and CDR2 are GTSNPN and SVGIG (reference sequence). Trimming pared 2 bases from V and 1 base from J, leaving 10 bases between. The CDR3 length is 14 residues. CDR3 bases: TGTGCCTGGAGTAACGGAAAGGGCACAGATACGCAGTATTTT. This translates into CAWSNGKGTDTQYF.

V and J are TRBV29-1 and TRBJ2-5, with TRBD2 matching 10 bases. The CDR3 consists of 16 residues. Trimming took 6 bases from V and 5 from J; bases not matched to a gene: 15. CDR1 and CDR2 (germline): SQVTM, ANQGSEA. CDR3 nucleotides: TGCAGCGTCCCTGAGGTAGCGGGGGGCTCGCCCGAGACCCAGTACTTC. Protein product: CSVPEVAGGSPETQYF.

The gene calls are TRBV2 and TRBJ2-3; 7 bases line up with TRBD1. V was clipped by 6 bases and J by 4 bases; unmatched bases: 13. The CDR3 covers 16 residues. CDR1 and CDR2 from the germline V gene are SNHLY and FYNNEI. In DNA, the CDR3 is TGTGCCAGCAGCCAACCGGGACAGACAACAGCAGATACGCAGTATTTT. This gives the protein CASSQPGQTTADTQYF. Complete variable domain (other parts from reference TRBV2 and TRBJ2-3): EPEVTQTPSHQVTQMGQEVILRCVPISNHLYFYWYRQILGQKVEFLVSFYNNEISEKSEIFDDQFSVERPDGSNFTLKIRSTKLEDSAMYFCASSQPGQTTADTQYFGPGTRLTVL.

This chain uses TRBV2 with TRBJ2-1, with 9 bases matching TRBD2. Germline V CDR1 and CDR2: SNHLY, FYNNEI. J lost 5 bases, V lost 6 bases, and 8 bases had no gene match. This CDR3 region has 15 residues. The CDR3 coding sequence is TGTGCCAGCAGGAGGGGGACTAGCCCTAACAATGAGCAGTTCTTC. This gives the protein CASRRGTSPNNEQFF.

The chain combines TRBV27 with TRBJ1-5; D gene uncertain. Germline V gene sequence: CDR1 MNHEY, CDR2 SMNVEV (reference sequence). The V end lost 4 bases, the J end lost 7 bases, and 11 bases lay between the germline ends. The CDR3 covers 13 residues. The CDR3 protein is CASSSHGEQPQHF. CDR3 coding DNA: TGTGCCAGCAGTTCCCACGGGGAGCAGCCCCAGCATTTT.

Comment on this clone: This may be a read error: a much more frequent sequence differs by one nucleotide. J is TRBJ2-7 and V is TRBV5-4, with TRBD1 identical over 10 bases. Germline loops: CDR1 SGHNT, CDR2 YYREEE (reference sequence). There are 14 residues in the CDR3. The V gene end was trimmed by 4 bases and the J gene end by 3 bases; junction bases not matched to a gene: 4. The CDR3 DNA is TGTGCCAGCAGCCAAGGGACAGGGGACTACGAGCAGTACTTC. It translates to CASSQGTGDYEQYF.

The V gene is TRBV14, the J gene TRBJ2-5, with D perhaps TRBD1 (5 bases). Trimming stripped 0 bases from V and 2 bases from J, with 16 bases between. Germline CDR1 reads SGHDN; CDR2 reads FVKESK. This CDR3 spans 17 amino acids. CDR3 loop: CASSQDPSWGRQETQYF. Written as DNA, the CDR3 is TGTGCCAGCAGCCAAGATCCTAGTTGGGGCAGACAAGAGACCCAGTACTTC.

In its sample, this clone was seen once. This chain uses TRBV27 with TRBJ2-7, with a tentative D call TRBD2 (6 bases). This CDR3 region has 12 residues. Germline lookup yields CDR1 MNHEY and CDR2 SMNVEV (reference sequence). Trimming stripped 11 bases from V and 5 bases from J, with 16 bases between. In DNA, the CDR3 is TGTGCCTCATGGGGGGTTTCGGACGAGCAGTACTTC. The encoded protein is CASWGVSDEQYF.

The chain is built from TRBV6-1 and TRBJ1-3; tentatively, D is TRBD1 (6 bases). V shed 8 bases and J shed 2 bases, with 16 bases lying between them. Germline-derived CDR1 and CDR2 are MNHNS and SASEGT. There are 15 residues in the CDR3. The CDR3, as DNA: TGTGCCAGCCAGACCCGGGGGGCTACTGGAAACACCATATATTTT. It yields the protein CASQTRGATGNTIYF.

The chain links TRBV4-1 to TRBJ2-7; unclear D gene. Germline CDR1 and CDR2: MGHRA and YSYEKL. V was shortened by 0 bases and J by 7 bases, with 10 bases between the two germline ends. The CDR3 contains 13 residues. The CDR3 loop is CASSQDRNLEQYF. CDR3 DNA sequence: TGCGCCAGCAGCCAAGATCGGAACTTGGAGCAGTACTTC.

The chain employs TRBV5-4 and TRBJ2-7; TRBD2 matches 10 bases. CDR1 SGHNT and CDR2 YYREEE come from the germline V gene (reference sequence). With 1 base clipped from V and 2 bases from J, the junction kept 3 bases outside the gene matches. This CDR3 comprises 15 residues. CDR3 nucleotides: TGTGCCAGCAGCTTGAAGCTAGCGGGAGCCTACGAGCAGTACTTC. Translation gives CASSLKLAGAYEQYF.

V usage is TRBV10-3 and J usage is TRBJ2-1; the D gene is possibly TRBD2 (5 bases). V shed 0 bases and J shed 7 bases, with 19 bases lying between them. The CDR3 extends over 17 amino acids. Germline V gene lookup returns CDR1 ENHRY and CDR2 SYGVKD. CDR3 nucleotides: TGTGCCATCAGTGAGTCCCCTAGGAGGCCCGCCGAGAATGAGCAGTTCTTC. Protein sequence: CAISESPRRPAENEQFF.

This sequence joins TRBV5-6 and TRBJ2-1; D is undetermined. The germline V gene has CDR1 SGHDT and CDR2 YYEEEE. Trimming pared 0 bases from V and 10 bases from J, leaving 8 bases between. This CDR3 has 12 residues. CDR3 bases: TGTGCCAGCAGCTTGGAACCCGGGGAGCAGTTCTTC. This translates into CASSLEPGEQFF.

V is TRBV19 and J is TRBJ1-3; weak D call: TRBD1 (5 bases). The CDR3 runs 14 residues. Germline V lookup: CDR1 LNHDA, CDR2 SQIVND (reference sequence). Trimming removed 5 bases from V and 4 bases from J, with 12 bases in between. This CDR3 is CASSWTSDGNTIYF. DNA for the CDR3: TGTGCCAGTAGTTGGACATCGGACGGAAACACCATATATTTT.

This chain links TRBV4-1 with TRBJ1-5; no reliable D call. The CDR3 is 15 residues long. The V gene lost 0 bases and the J gene lost 2 bases, with 8 bases spanning the gap. Germline V gene data show CDR1 as MGHRA and CDR2 as YSYEKL. CDR3 sequence reads: CASSQDWAGNQPQHF. Here the CDR3 DNA reads TGCGCCAGCAGCCAAGATTGGGCGGGCAATCAGCCCCAGCATTTT.

CDR3 bases: TGTGCCACCCAACAAACCGGGACAGGGGGCTACGAGCAGTACTTC. The encoded protein is CATQQTGTGGYEQYF. This chain connects TRBV10-3 to TRBJ2-7, with TRBD1 matching 11 bases. The CDR3 length is 15 residues. Germline V gene data show CDR1 as ENHRY and CDR2 as SYGVKD. V gave up 10 bases and J gave up 3 bases; unmatched junction bases: 11.

This rearrangement joins TRBV14 to TRBJ1-2; D remains ambiguous. CDR1 and CDR2 from the germline V gene are SGHDN and FVKESK. Deletions cut 4 bases from V and 8 bases from J, with 23 bases between. This CDR3 comprises 16 residues. CDR3 sequence reads: CASSLVQGRSAGGYTF. DNA for the CDR3: TGTGCCAGCAGCCTAGTCCAAGGCCGGTCGGCCGGCGGCTACACCTTC.

This clone is medium-sized in the sample. The chain is built from TRBV4-2 and TRBJ2-3, with D hard to call. Germline lookup yields CDR1 LGHNA and CDR2 YNFKEQ. The CDR3 covers 15 residues. V was pared by 0 bases and J by 4 bases, with 11 bases between. The CDR3 here is CASSQDGRGPDTQYF. The CDR3 DNA sequence: TGTGCCAGCAGCCAAGATGGAAGAGGTCCAGATACGCAGTATTTT.

V is TRBV9 and J is TRBJ2-3; a possible D gene is TRBD1 (5 bases). Trimming removed 0 bases from V and 5 bases from J, with 7 bases in between. This CDR3 is built from 13 residues. Germline V gives CDR1 SGDLS, CDR2 YYNGEE. The CDR3 DNA reads as TGTGCCAGCAGCGTAGGGGGCGTAGATACGCAGTATTTT. This translates into CASSVGGVDTQYF.

V usage is TRBV28 and J usage is TRBJ1-5, with TRBD1 matching over 7 bases. V was clipped by 5 bases and J by 5 bases; unmatched bases: 6. CDR3 length: 14 residues. Germline V CDR1 and CDR2: MDHEN, SYDVKM. CDR3 loop: CASSKWDSYQPQHF. For the CDR3, the DNA is TGTGCCAGCAGTAAATGGGACAGTTATCAGCCCCAGCATTTT.

The V call is TRBV7-9, the J call TRBJ2-1; possibly TRBD1 for D (6 bases). The germline V gene has CDR1 SEHNR and CDR2 FQNEAQ (reference sequence). The CDR3 has 18 residues. Trimming removed 1 base from V and 0 bases from J, with 16 bases in between. The CDR3 DNA sequence: TGTGCCAGCAGCTTAGAGGCTGGTTACAGGGCCTCCTACAATGAGCAGTTCTTC. Its translation: CASSLEAGYRASYNEQFF.

The gene calls are TRBV7-8 and TRBJ2-7; unclear D gene. V was trimmed by 1 base and J by 5 bases, leaving 9 bases between them. CDR1 and CDR2 from the germline V gene are SGHVS and FQNEAQ. CDR3 length equals 13 residues. CDR3 region: CASSLVGIDEQYF. DNA for the CDR3: TGTGCCAGCAGCTTAGTGGGTATCGACGAGCAGTACTTC.

This chain uses TRBV27 with TRBJ2-7, with TRBD2 identical over 8 bases. V lost 5 bases, J lost 3 bases, and 6 bases stayed unmatched. Germline assignment: CDR1 MNHEY and CDR2 SMNVEV (reference sequence). The CDR3 sequence is 14 residues long. CDR3 bases: TGTGCCAGCAGTCGGGAGGGTGTCAACTACGAGCAGTACTTC. Protein: CASSREGVNYEQYF.

This clone was seen once. The chain combines TRBV18 with TRBJ2-7; no clear D. V gave up 3 bases and J gave up 4 bases, with 16 bases separating them. Germline V lookup: CDR1 KGHSH, CDR2 LQKENI. The CDR3 length is 15 residues. The CDR3 protein is CASSPEYSEAYEQYF. For the CDR3, the DNA is TGTGCCAGCTCACCCGAATATTCGGAAGCGTACGAGCAGTACTTC. Full variable domain (missing parts from reference TRBV18 and TRBJ2-7): NAGVMQNPRHLVRRRGQEARLRCSPMKGHSHVYWYRQLPEEGLKFMVYLQKENIIDESGMPKERFSAEFPKEGPSILRIQQVVRGDSAAYFCASSPEYSEAYEQYFGPGTRLTVT.

The chain couples TRBV6-5 to TRBJ1-2; D is possibly TRBD1 (5 bases). CDR3 length: 14 amino acids. Germline V gene data show CDR1 as MNHEY and CDR2 as SVGAGI. V shed 10 bases and J shed 6 bases, with 21 bases lying between them. This CDR3 reads CATRGRGRGDGYTF. CDR3 nucleotide sequence: TGTGCCACCCGGGGCCGAGGGCGGGGGGATGGCTACACCTTC.

The J gene is TRBJ2-5, the V gene TRBV20-1; no clear D. The CDR3 is made up of 10 amino acids. Germline lookup yields CDR1 DFQATT and CDR2 SNEGSKA (reference sequence). V lost 2 bases to trimming and J lost 3 bases, with 1 base between them. The CDR3 region has the DNA TGCAGTGCTAGAAAAGAGACCCAGTACTTC. This sequence encodes CSARKETQYF.

In its sample, this clone was seen a few times. This chain links TRBV12-2 with TRBJ1-1. TRBV12-2 is reported as a pseudogene. This CDR3 is 8 amino acids long. CDR3 sequence: CARYVAFF. The DNA for the CDR3 is TGTGCAAGATACGTAGCTTTCTTT.

The CDR3 nucleotides read TGTGCCAGCAGTGCCCCGGGACAGGGGGACAATGAGCAGTTCTTC. This translates into CASSAPGQGDNEQFF. The V call is TRBV25-1, the J call TRBJ2-1, with 11 bases that match TRBD1. The germline CDR1 and CDR2 sequences are MGHDK and SYGVNS. The CDR3 totals 15 residues. V dropped 4 bases and J dropped 5; count of bases not matched to a gene: 4.

The CDR3 reads CASSQGGLGRSEQFF. DNA of the CDR3: TGTGCCAGCTCCCAAGGGGGACTAGGACGGAGTGAGCAGTTCTTC. The chain recombines TRBV2 with TRBJ2-1; TRBD2 matches 8 bases. The trim removed 8 bases at V and 9 bases at J, leaving 15 bases unmatched. CDR1 SNHLY and CDR2 FYNNEI come from the germline V gene. The CDR3 is 15 residues long.